Sequencing of this T cell receptor beta chain was carried out in a study of T-cell reconstitution after alpha-beta-depleted transplantation in children. After removal of 10 bases from V and 6 bases from J, the junction contained 15 bases not matched to a gene. Germline CDR1 reads SGHAT; CDR2 reads FQNNGV. The CDR3 is 16 amino acids. Preparation of the TCRbeta library used unique molecular identifiers. From the PCR reads, TCRdb called clonotypes with MiXCR, one entry per CDR3 protein. The sample lists 200,000 or so distinct CDR3 sequences; about 6% were seen once. This clonotype was seen many times. This rearrangement joins TRBV11-2 to TRBJ2-2, with TRBD2 matching 9 bases. The sequence came from a girl under two years old with combined immunodeficiency, due to receive a stem cell transplant. The specimen comprised PBMCs, sampled before TCRalphabeta/CD19-depleted stem cell transplant. Written as DNA, the CDR3 is TGTGCCACGGCTAGCGGGATGAGGGCCGGGGCCGGGGAGCTGTTTTTT. Its translation: CATASGMRAGAGELFF.